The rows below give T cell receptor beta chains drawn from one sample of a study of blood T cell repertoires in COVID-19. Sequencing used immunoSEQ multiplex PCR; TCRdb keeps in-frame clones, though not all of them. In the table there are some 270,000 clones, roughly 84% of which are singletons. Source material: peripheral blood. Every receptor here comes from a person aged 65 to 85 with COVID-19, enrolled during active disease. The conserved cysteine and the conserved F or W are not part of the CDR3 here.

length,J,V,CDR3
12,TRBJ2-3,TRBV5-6,ASSPRTYTDTQY
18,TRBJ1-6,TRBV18,ASSPRRGQGPSSYNSPLH
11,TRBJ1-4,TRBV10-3,AIGTATNEKLF
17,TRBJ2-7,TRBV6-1,ASSESRQGARLAGNEQY
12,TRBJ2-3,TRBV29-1,SVSIGGNTDTQY
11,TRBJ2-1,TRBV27,ASRGRVYNEQF
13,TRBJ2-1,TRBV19,ASSIGGQGEGEQF
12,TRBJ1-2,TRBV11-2,ASRKTGGVYGYT
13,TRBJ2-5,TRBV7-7,ASSQDPGGKETQY
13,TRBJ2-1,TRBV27,ASSATHNPVYEQF
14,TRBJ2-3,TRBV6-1,ASSERAGGRADTQY
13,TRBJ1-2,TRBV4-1,ASRKGPGGYYGYT
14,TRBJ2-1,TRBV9,ASSVPTSGSQNEQF
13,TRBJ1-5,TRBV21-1,ASSSEDRANQPQH
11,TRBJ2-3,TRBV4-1,ASSQQGADTQY
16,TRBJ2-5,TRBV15,ATSRGTSGSRRKETQY
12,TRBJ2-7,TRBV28,AIVGLAGSYEQY
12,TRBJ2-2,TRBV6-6,ASSSTDRTGELF
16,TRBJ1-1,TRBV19,ASSMIPGTGAMNTEAF
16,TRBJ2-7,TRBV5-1,ASSLFHPAGTGTHEQY
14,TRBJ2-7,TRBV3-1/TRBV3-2,ASSQDRAGRFYEQY
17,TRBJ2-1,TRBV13,ASSSWTGGASSLHREQF
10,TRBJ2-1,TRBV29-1,SVVDGVNEQF
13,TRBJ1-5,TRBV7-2,ASRLAPGPNQPQH
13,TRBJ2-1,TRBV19,ASSIGTGGHNEQF
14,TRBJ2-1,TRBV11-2,ASSPEYSREFCEQF
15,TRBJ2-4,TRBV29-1,SVEGQGVWGAKNIQY
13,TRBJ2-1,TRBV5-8,ASSLGTGGLDEQF
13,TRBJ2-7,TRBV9,ASSHGGGQSYEQY
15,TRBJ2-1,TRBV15,ATSRDRQDRPSNEQF
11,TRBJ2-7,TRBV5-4,ASSSGGGHEQY